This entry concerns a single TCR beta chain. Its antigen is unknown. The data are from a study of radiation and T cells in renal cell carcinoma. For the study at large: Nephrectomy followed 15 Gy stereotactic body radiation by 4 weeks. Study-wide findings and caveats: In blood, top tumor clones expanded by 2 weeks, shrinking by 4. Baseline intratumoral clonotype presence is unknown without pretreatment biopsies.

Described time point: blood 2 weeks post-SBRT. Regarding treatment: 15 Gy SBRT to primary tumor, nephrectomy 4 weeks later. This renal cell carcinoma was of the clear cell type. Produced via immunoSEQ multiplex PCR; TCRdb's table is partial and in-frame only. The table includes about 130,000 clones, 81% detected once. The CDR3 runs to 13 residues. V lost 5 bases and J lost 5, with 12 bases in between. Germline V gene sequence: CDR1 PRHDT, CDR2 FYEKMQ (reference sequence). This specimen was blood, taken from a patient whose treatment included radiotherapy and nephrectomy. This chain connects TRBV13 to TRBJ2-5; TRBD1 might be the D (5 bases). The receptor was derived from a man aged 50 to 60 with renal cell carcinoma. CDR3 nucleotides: TGTGCCAGCAGCCCCCCAGGGATCGAGACCCAGTACTTC. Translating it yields CASSPPGIETQYF. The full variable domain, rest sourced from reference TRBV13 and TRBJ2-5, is AAGVIQSPRHLIKEKRETATLKCYPIPRHDTVYWYQQGPGQDPQFLISFYEKMQSDKGSIPDRFSAQQFSDYHSELNMSSLELGDSALYFCASSPPGIETQYFGPGTRLLVL.